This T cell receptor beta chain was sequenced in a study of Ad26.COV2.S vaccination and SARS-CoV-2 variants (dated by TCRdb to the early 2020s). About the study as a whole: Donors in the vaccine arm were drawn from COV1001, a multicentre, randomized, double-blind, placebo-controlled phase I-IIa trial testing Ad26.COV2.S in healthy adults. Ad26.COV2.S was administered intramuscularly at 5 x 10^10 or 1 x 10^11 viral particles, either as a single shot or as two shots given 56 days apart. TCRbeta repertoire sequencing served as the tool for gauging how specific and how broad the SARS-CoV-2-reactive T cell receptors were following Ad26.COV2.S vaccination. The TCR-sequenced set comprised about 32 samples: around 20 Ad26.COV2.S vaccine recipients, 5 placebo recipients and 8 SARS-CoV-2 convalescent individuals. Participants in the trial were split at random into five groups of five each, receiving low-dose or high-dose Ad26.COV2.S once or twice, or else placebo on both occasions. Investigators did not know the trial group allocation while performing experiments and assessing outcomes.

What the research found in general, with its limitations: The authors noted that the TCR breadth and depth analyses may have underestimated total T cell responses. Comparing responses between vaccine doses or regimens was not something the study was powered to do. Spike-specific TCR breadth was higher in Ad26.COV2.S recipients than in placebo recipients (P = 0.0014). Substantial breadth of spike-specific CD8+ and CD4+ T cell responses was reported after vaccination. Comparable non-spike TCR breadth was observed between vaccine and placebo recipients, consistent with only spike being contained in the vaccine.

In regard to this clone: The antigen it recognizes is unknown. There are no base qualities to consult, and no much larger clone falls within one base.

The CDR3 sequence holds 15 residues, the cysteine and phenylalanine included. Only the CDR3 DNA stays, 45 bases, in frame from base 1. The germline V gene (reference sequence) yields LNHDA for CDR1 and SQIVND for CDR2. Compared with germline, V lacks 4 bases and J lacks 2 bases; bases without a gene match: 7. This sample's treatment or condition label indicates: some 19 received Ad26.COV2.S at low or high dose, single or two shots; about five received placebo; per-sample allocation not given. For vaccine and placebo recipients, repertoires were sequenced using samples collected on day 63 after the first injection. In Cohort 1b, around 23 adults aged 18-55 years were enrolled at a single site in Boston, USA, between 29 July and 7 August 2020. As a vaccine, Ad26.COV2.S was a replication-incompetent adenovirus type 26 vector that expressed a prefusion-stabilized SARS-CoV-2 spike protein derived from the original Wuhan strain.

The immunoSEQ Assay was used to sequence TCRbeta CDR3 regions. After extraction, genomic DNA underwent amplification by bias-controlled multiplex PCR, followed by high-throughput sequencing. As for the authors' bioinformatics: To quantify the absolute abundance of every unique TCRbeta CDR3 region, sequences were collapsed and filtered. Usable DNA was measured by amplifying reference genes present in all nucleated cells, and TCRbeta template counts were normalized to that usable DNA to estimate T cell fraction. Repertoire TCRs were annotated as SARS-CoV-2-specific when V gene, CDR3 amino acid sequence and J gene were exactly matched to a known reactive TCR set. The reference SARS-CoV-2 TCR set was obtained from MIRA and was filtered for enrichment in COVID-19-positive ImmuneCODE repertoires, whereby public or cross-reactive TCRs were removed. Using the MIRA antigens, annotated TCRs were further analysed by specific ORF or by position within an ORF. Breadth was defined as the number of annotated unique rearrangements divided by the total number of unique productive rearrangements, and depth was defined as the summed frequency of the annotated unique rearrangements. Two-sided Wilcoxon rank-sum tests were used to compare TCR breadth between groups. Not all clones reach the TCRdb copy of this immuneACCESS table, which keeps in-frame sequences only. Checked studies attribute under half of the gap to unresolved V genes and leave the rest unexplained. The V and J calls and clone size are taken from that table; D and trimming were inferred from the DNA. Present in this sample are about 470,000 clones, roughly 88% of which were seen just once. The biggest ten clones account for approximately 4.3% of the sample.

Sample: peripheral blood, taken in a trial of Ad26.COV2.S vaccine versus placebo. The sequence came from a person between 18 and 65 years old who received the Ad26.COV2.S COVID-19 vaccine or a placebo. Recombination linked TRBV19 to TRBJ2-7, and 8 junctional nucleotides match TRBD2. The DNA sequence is TGTGCCAGTAGTACGGGGGGACTAGGGGCCTACGAGCAGTACTTC. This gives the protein CASSTGGLGAYEQYF.